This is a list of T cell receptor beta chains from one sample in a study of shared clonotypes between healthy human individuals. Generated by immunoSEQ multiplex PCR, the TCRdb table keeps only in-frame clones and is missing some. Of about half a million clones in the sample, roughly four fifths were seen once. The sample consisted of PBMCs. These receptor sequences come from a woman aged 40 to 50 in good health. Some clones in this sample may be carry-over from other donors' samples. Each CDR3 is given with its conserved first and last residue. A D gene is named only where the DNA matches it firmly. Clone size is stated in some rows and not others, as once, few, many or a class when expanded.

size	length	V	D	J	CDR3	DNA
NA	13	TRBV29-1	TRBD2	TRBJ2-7	CSAEGGSNYEQYF	TGCAGCGCCGAAGGCGGGAGCAACTACGAGCAGTACTTC
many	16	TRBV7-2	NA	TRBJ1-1	CASSPMTRGWDTEAFF	TGTGCCAGCAGCCCCATGACCAGGGGCTGGGACACTGAAGCTTTCTTT
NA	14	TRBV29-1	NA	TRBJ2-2	CSVEVGLVDGELFF	TGCAGCGTTGAAGTCGGGCTAGTCGACGGGGAGCTGTTTTTT
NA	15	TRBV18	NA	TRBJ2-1	CASSPRSTGDNEQFF	TGTGCCAGCTCACCACGTTCGACAGGAGACAATGAGCAGTTCTTC
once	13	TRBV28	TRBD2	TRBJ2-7	CASVRAGVYEQYF	TGTGCCAGCGTCCGAGCGGGAGTATACGAGCAGTACTTC
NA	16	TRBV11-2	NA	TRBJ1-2	CASSLDLGTPSYGYTF	TGTGCCAGCAGCTTAGATCTAGGGACCCCCTCCTATGGCTACACCTTC
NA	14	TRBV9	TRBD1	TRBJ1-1	CASSSRQGGAEAFF	TGTGCCAGCAGCTCACGACAGGGTGGGGCTGAAGCTTTCTTT
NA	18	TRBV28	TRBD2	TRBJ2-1	CASAPGLAGGPRYNEQFF	TGTGCCAGCGCACCGGGACTAGCGGGAGGGCCTCGCTACAATGAGCAGTTCTTC
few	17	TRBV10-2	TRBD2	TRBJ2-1	CASSESRLAEPYNEQFF	TGCGCCAGCAGTGAGTCGAGACTAGCGGAGCCCTACAATGAGCAGTTCTTC
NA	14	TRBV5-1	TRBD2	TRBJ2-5	CASSQRTSVETQYF	TGCGCCAGCAGCCAAAGGACTAGCGTGGAGACCCAGTACTTC
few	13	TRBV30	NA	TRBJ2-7	CALGPTGPHEQYF	TGTGCCCTGGGGCCCACCGGTCCCCACGAGCAGTACTTC
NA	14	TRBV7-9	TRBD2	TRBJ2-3	CASSPGLSTDTQYF	TGTGCCAGCAGCCCGGGACTATCCACAGATACGCAGTATTTT
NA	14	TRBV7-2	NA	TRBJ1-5	CASSSGTSNQPQHF	TGTGCCAGCAGCTCGGGAACCAGCAATCAGCCCCAGCATTTT
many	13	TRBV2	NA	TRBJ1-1	CASSGGRSIEAFF	TGTGCCAGCAGTGGGGGACGGTCAATTGAAGCTTTCTTT
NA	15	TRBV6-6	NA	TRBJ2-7	CASSYSGAGIYEQYF	TGTGCCAGCAGTTACTCCGGGGCTGGGATCTACGAGCAGTACTTC
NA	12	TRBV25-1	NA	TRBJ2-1	CASSEFRGYEFF	TGTGCCAGCAGTGAATTTAGAGGGTATGAGTTCTTC
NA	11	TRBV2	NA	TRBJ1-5	CASGVGQPQHF	TGTGCCAGTGGGGTGGGACAGCCCCAGCATTTT
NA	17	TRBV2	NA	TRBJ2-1	CASGGAGGGLSYNEQFF	TGTGCCAGTGGGGGGGCCGGAGGCGGTTTGTCCTACAATGAGCAGTTCTTC
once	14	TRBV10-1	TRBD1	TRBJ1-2	CASSPTGYGYGYTF	TGCGCCAGCAGCCCGACAGGGTATGGCTATGGCTACACCTTC
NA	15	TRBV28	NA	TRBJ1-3	CASNTLPISGNTIYF	TGTGCCAGCAACACTCTACCGATCTCTGGAAACACCATATATTTT
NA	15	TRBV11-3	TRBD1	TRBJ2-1	CASSAGQGIENEQFF	TGTGCCAGCAGCGCCGGACAGGGCATCGAAAATGAGCAGTTCTTC
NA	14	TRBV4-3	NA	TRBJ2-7	CASSPDAGSYEQYF	TGCGCCAGCAGCCCGGACGCCGGCTCCTACGAGCAGTACTTC
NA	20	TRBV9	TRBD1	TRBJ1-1	CASSVLANRGRRVKQLKAFF	TGTGCCAGCAGCGTTCTAGCTAACAGGGGGCGAAGGGTAAAGCAGCTGAAAGCTTTCTTT
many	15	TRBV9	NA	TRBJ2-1	CASSVDGQSYNEQFF	TGTGCCAGCAGCGTAGATGGCCAATCCTACAATGAGCAGTTCTTC
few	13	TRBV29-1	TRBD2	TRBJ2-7	CSVAGLAVHEQYF	TGCAGCGTTGCGGGACTAGCGGTCCACGAGCAGTACTTC
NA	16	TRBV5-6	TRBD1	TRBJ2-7	CASSYGTGTALYEQYF	TGTGCCAGCAGCTACGGTACTGGGACAGCCCTATACGAGCAGTACTTC
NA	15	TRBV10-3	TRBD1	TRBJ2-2	CAIRTGTGGTGELFF	TGTGCCATCAGAACCGGGACAGGGGGAACCGGGGAGCTGTTTTTT
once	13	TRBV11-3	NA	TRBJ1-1	CASSAEENTEAFF	TGTGCCAGCAGCGCAGAAGAGAACACTGAAGCTTTCTTT
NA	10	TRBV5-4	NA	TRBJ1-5	CASSFSSQHF	TGTGCCAGCAGCTTTTCGTCCCAGCATTTT
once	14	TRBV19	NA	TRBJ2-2	CASTPLRNTGELFF	TGTGCCAGTACCCCCCTGAGGAACACCGGGGAGCTGTTTTTT
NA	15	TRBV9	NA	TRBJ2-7	CASSVDSAAGYEQYF	TGTGCCAGCAGCGTAGATTCCGCGGCTGGTTACGAGCAGTACTTC
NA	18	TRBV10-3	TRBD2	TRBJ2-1	CAISESSGGLAGYNEQFF	TGTGCCATCAGTGAGTCCAGTGGAGGCCTAGCGGGTTACAATGAGCAGTTCTTC
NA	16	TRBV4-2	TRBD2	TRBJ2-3	CASSQSLAGYTDTQYF	TGTGCCAGCAGCCAAAGTCTAGCGGGTTACACAGATACGCAGTATTTT
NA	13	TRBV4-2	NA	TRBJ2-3	CASGQADTDTQYF	TGTGCCAGCGGCCAGGCGGACACAGATACGCAGTATTTT
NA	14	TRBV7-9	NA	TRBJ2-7	CASSPNLGNPEQYF	TGTGCCAGCAGCCCAAACCTGGGGAATCCTGAGCAGTACTTC